These 27 T cell receptor beta chains came from one sample sequenced in a study of T cell repertoires in cytomegalovirus infection. TCRdb redid the calling of the reads with MiXCR, one entry per CDR3 protein. The data show 450,000 to 650,000 distinct CDR3 sequences, with 26% seen just once and approximately 13% held by the top ten. Sequencing used PBMCs. These receptors were taken from a human donor in good health (CMV status not recorded). Some clones in this sample may be carry-over from other donors' samples.

In its sample, this clonotype was seen a few times. CDR3 sequence: CASSLIPRGPDTQYF. The CDR3 region has the DNA TGTGCCAGCAGCCTGATTCCGAGGGGGCCAGATACGCAGTATTTT. The chain is built from TRBV6-2 or TRBV6-3 and TRBJ2-3, with 7 bases that match TRBD1. The CDR3 contains 15 residues. V dropped 6 bases and J dropped 4; count of bases not matched to a gene: 10. Germline V gene sequence: CDR1 MNHEY, CDR2 SVGEGT.

This clonotype was detected many times. The V gene is TRBV7-2, the J gene TRBJ2-1; 10 positions match TRBD2. Looked up from germline, CDR1 is SGHTA and CDR2 is FQGNSA. This CDR3 is 15 amino acids long. The V gene end was trimmed by 2 bases and the J gene end by 7 bases; junction bases not matched to a gene: 5. In DNA, the CDR3 is TGTGCCAGCAGCTTACAACTAGCGGGGACTAATGAGCAGTTCTTC. Translating gives CASSLQLAGTNEQFF.

This clonotype has at least ten counts. The chain couples TRBV12-3 or TRBV12-4 to TRBJ2-3; 7 bases agree with TRBD2. V shed 8 bases and J 2 bases; nucleotides not matched to a gene: 10. CDR3 length: 15 amino acids. CDR3: CASSTGAGDTDTQYF. CDR3 nucleotides: TGTGCCAGCTCGACCGGGGCGGGAGACACAGATACGCAGTATTTT.

The V and J genes are TRBV7-9 and TRBJ2-1; 8 nucleotides agree with TRBD1. V lost 7 bases to trimming and J lost 6 bases; unmatched junction nucleotides: 8. CDR1 is SEHNR and CDR2 is FQNEAQ in the germline V gene (reference sequence). The CDR3 loop spans 14 amino acids. Written as DNA, the CDR3 is TGTGCCAGCACCAGATGGACAGGGCCCAATGAGCAGTTCTTC. This encodes CASTRWTGPNEQFF.

This clonotype has just a few counts. This sequence joins TRBV7-2 and TRBJ2-1; 11 bases line up with TRBD2. Trimming removed 4 bases from V and 4 bases from J; junction bases left unmatched: 6. Germline V gene sequence: CDR1 SGHTA, CDR2 FQGNSA. The CDR3 is made up of 16 amino acids. CDR3: CASSYIAGGVYNEQFF. The CDR3 DNA follows: TGTGCCAGCAGCTACATAGCGGGAGGGGTGTACAATGAGCAGTTCTTC. The variable domain in full, with the rest retrieved from reference TRBV7-2 and TRBJ2-1, is GAGVSQSPSNKVTEKGKDVELRCDPISGHTALYWYRQSLGQGLEFLIYFQGNSAPDKSGLPSDRFSAERTGGSVSTLTIQRTQQEDSAVYLCASSYIAGGVYNEQFFGPGTRLTVL.

The chain carries TRBV10-3 and TRBJ1-2; D remains ambiguous. CDR3 length: 13 residues. CDR1 ENHRY and CDR2 SYGVKD come from the germline V gene. The V gene lost 2 bases and the J gene lost 5 bases, with 9 bases spanning the gap. In DNA form, the CDR3 reads TGTGCCATCAGTGAGGGGCTGATGTATGGCTACACCTTC. This translates into CAISEGLMYGYTF.

This chain joins TRBV27 and TRBJ2-7; 13 bases map to TRBD2. J was trimmed by 2 bases and V by 6 bases; bases with no gene match: 4. CDR1 and CDR2 (germline): MNHEY, SMNVEV (reference sequence). The CDR3 spans 15 residues. The CDR3 is CASRPGTSGTYEQYV. CDR3 bases: TGTGCCAGCAGGCCCGGGACTAGCGGGACCTACGAGCAGTACGTC.

The chain carries TRBV2 and TRBJ1-4; TRBD1 agrees at 8 bases. CDR3 size: 15 residues. Germline V gives CDR1 SNHLY, CDR2 FYNNEI. With 5 bases clipped from V and 1 base from J, the junction kept 3 bases outside the gene matches. CDR3 in DNA: TGTGCCAGCAGTACCGGACAGGGAACTAATGAAAAACTGTTTTTT. As protein: CASSTGQGTNEKLFF.

The rearrangement links TRBV2 to TRBJ2-3; tentatively, D is TRBD1 (6 bases). Per germline, CDR1 SNHLY and CDR2 FYNNEI. This CDR3 is 15 amino acids long. V lost 4 bases and J lost 3, with 14 bases in between. CDR3 DNA: TGTGCCAGCAGTGCCCCACAGGGTTCGACAGATACGCAGTATTTT. Protein product: CASSAPQGSTDTQYF.

This clonotype occurred many times. J is TRBJ1-1 and V is TRBV7-9, with a weak D call TRBD1 (6 bases). Germline CDR1 and CDR2: SEHNR and FQNEAQ (reference sequence). The CDR3 has 13 amino acids. Trimming removed 5 bases from V and 9 bases from J, with 16 bases in between. The CDR3 nucleotides are TGTGCCAGCAGCCTAACGGACAGTTGGAAAGCTTTCTTT. Its protein product is CASSLTDSWKAFF.

The chain couples TRBV10-3 to TRBJ1-1; D remains unclear. From germline, CDR1 is ENHRY and CDR2 SYGVKD. Trimming removed 0 bases from V and 1 base from J, with 9 bases in between. CDR3 length: 15 residues. CDR3 region: CAISESRVTNTEAFF. CDR3 bases: TGTGCCATCAGTGAGTCGAGGGTGACGAACACTGAAGCTTTCTTT.

This clonotype was counted ten times or more. The V call is TRBV7-6, the J call TRBJ1-2; D is possibly TRBD1 (5 bases). This CDR3 has 15 amino acids. The V gene lost 2 bases and the J gene lost 6 bases, with 16 bases spanning the gap. Germline V CDR1 and CDR2: SGHVS, FNYEAQ. The CDR3 spells CASSLYRDQTDGYTF. The CDR3 coding sequence is TGTGCCAGCAGCTTATATCGGGACCAGACGGATGGCTACACCTTC.

The chain couples TRBV29-1 to TRBJ2-5, with TRBD1 matching over 8 bases. The CDR3 has 13 residues. Germline CDR1 and CDR2: SQVTM and ANQGSEA. The ends lost 3 bases at V and 3 bases at J; junction bases unmatched: 3. CDR3 sequence (DNA): TGCAGCGTTGACGGGACAGGAGAAGAGACCCAGTACTTC. Protein: CSVDGTGEETQYF.

The rearrangement links TRBV19 to TRBJ2-1, with D tentatively TRBD2 (6 bases). CDR1 and CDR2 (germline): LNHDA, SQIVND (reference sequence). The CDR3 is 16 residues long. Trimming removed 7 bases from V and 0 bases from J, with 16 bases in between. The CDR3 nucleotides read TGTGCCAGTAAACCATGGCGGGACCACTCCTACAATGAGCAGTTCTTC. As protein: CASKPWRDHSYNEQFF. Full variable domain (rest looked up from reference TRBV19 and TRBJ2-1): DGGITQSPKYLFRKEGQNVTLSCEQNLNHDAMYWYRQDPGQGLRLIYYSQIVNDFQKGDIAEGYSVSREKKESFPLTVTSAQKNPTAFYLCASKPWRDHSYNEQFFGPGTRLTVL.

This chain connects TRBV9 to TRBJ2-3; D uncertain. The CDR3 length is 15 residues. Between the trimmed V and J ends, which lost 0 bases and 0 bases, there was a span of 8 bases. Per germline, CDR1 SGDLS and CDR2 YYNGEE. The CDR3 spells CASSVDGRSTDTQYF. In DNA form, the CDR3 reads TGTGCCAGCAGCGTAGACGGCAGAAGCACAGATACGCAGTATTTT. Supplemented by reference TRBV9 and TRBJ2-3, the full variable domain reads DSGVTQTPKHLITATGQRVTLRCSPRSGDLSVYWYQQSLDQGLQFLIQYYNGEERAKGNILERFSAQQFPDLHSELNLSSLELGDSALYFCASSVDGRSTDTQYFGPGTRLTVL.

This clonotype showed up just a few times. The chain carries TRBV24-1 and TRBJ2-3; no firm D call. The germline V gene encodes CDR1 KGHDR and CDR2 SFDVKD. V lost 11 bases and J lost 5, with 16 bases in between. This CDR3 has 13 amino acids. The CDR3 loop reads CASRSYSGDTQYF. The CDR3 DNA reads as TGTGCCAGCAGAAGCTATTCAGGAGATACGCAGTATTTT.

This chain uses TRBV6-2 or TRBV6-3 with TRBJ2-4, with D tentatively TRBD1 (6 bases). V was clipped by 6 bases and J by 9 bases, with 18 bases between them. The CDR3 contains 14 residues. In germline, CDR1 is MNHEY, CDR2 SVGEGT. CDR3 DNA: TGTGCCAGCAGACTGGCGGGCAGGGGACGCATTCAGTACTTC. Its translation: CASRLAGRGRIQYF.

This clonotype occurred many times. The rearrangement links TRBV6-5 to TRBJ2-1; 9 bases agree with TRBD2. Germline V lookup: CDR1 MNHEY, CDR2 SVGAGI. V shed 2 bases, J shed 4 bases, and the junction held 6 bases outside the gene matches. The CDR3 consists of 16 residues. The CDR3 sequence: CASSYLTSGPYNEQFF. For the CDR3, the DNA is TGTGCCAGCAGTTACCTGACTAGCGGACCATACAATGAGCAGTTCTTC.

This clonotype was counted a few times. V and J are TRBV7-6 and TRBJ2-3, with TRBD2 matching over 10 bases. Germline CDR1 SGHVS, CDR2 FNYEAQ. The CDR3 length is 17 residues. The J segment lost 1 base and the V segment lost 6 bases, leaving 10 bases of the junction unmatched. CDR3 DNA sequence: TGTGCCAGCAGTAACGCGGCCGGGACTAGCGGCACAGATACGCAGTATTTT. It encodes CASSNAAGTSGTDTQYF. Together with reference TRBV7-6 and TRBJ2-3, the CDR3 gives the full variable domain: GAGVSQSPRYKVTKRGQDVALRCDPISGHVSLYWYRQALGQGPEFLTYFNYEAQQDKSGLPNDRFSAERPEGSISTLTIQRTEQRDSAMYRCASSNAAGTSGTDTQYFGPGTRLTVL.

This clonotype was observed at least ten times. The rearrangement joins TRBV7-2 to TRBJ2-7; maybe TRBD2 (6 bases). The CDR3 runs 14 residues. Germline CDR1 SGHTA, CDR2 FQGNSA. With 7 bases removed from V and 5 bases from J, the gap between germline ends came to 18 bases. CDR3 amino acids: CASTRAGYPHEQYF. CDR3 DNA: TGTGCCAGCACCCGGGCGGGGTACCCACACGAGCAGTACTTC.

The sample holds a few counts of this clonotype. V gene TRBV11-3 combines with J gene TRBJ1-1; D is possibly TRBD1 (5 bases). Per the germline V gene, CDR1 is SGHNT and CDR2 is YENEEA. V gave up 0 bases and J gave up 0 bases, with 14 bases separating them. The CDR3 runs to 17 residues. In DNA, the CDR3 is TGTGCCAGCAGCTTAGAGGGGGGGGGAGAGGTGAACACTGAAGCTTTCTTT. It yields the protein CASSLEGGGEVNTEAFF.

Ten or more counts support this clonotype. The V call is TRBV7-9, the J call TRBJ1-2; D gene uncertain. Germline CDR1 and CDR2: SEHNR and FQNEAQ (reference sequence). This CDR3 has 12 amino acids. The ends were cut back, 4 bases at V and 3 bases at J, with 6 bases in the middle. The CDR3: CASSSEYYGYTF. The CDR3 DNA follows: TGTGCCAGCAGCTCCGAGTACTATGGCTACACCTTC.

The V gene is TRBV6-5, the J gene TRBJ2-7, with TRBD1 identical over 7 bases. Germline trimming cut 7 bases from V and 6 bases from J; bases unmatched to any gene: 12. Germline V gene data show CDR1 as MNHEY and CDR2 as SVGAGI. The CDR3 is 14 amino acids. The CDR3 region has the DNA TGTGCCAGCATGAGGGACAGCCCCTGGGGCGAGCAGTACTTC. It encodes CASMRDSPWGEQYF.

V usage is TRBV20-1 and J usage is TRBJ2-1; D tentatively fits TRBD1 or TRBD2 (5 bases each). Per the germline V gene, CDR1 is DFQATT and CDR2 is SNEGSKA (reference sequence). CDR3 length: 14 residues. Deletions cut 3 bases from V and 6 bases from J, with 15 bases between. CDR3 sequence (DNA): TGCAGTGCTAGTCTCCAGGGAGTGAGCAATGAGCAGTTCTTC. Translation gives CSASLQGVSNEQFF.

The chain links TRBV7-6 to TRBJ1-2; 9 bases match TRBD1. The CDR3 is 15 residues long. Losses at the gene ends were 5 bases for V and 4 bases for J; bases not matched to a gene: 8. The germline gives CDR1 SGHVS, CDR2 FNYEAQ. CDR3 region: CASSAQPTGGYGYTF. CDR3 DNA: TGTGCCAGCAGCGCGCAACCGACAGGGGGCTATGGCTACACCTTC.

CDR3 amino acids: CASSSRRTASNQPQHF. CDR3 DNA sequence: TGTGCCAGCAGCTCCCGCCGGACAGCGTCTAATCAGCCCCAGCATTTT. The genes are TRBV7-8 and TRBJ1-5; a weak D match, TRBD1 (6 bases). The germline gives CDR1 SGHVS, CDR2 FQNEAQ. The CDR3 has 16 amino acids. Trimming took 4 bases from V and 4 from J, leaving 17 bases between them.

The chain combines TRBV12-3 or TRBV12-4 with TRBJ1-5; no clear D. This CDR3 has 15 amino acids. Trimming took 6 bases from V and 1 from J, leaving 13 bases between them. CDR3 sequence reads: CASSLRAGSNQPQHF. The CDR3 nucleotides read TGTGCCAGCAGCCTAAGGGCAGGAAGCAATCAGCCCCAGCATTTT.